A single sample gave rise to the 13 T cell receptor beta chains below, sequenced in a study of PD-1 blockade in mismatch repair-deficient tumors. Generated by immunoSEQ multiplex PCR, the TCRdb table keeps only in-frame clones and is missing some. The sample contains some 48,000 clones, 81% of which appear only once. This specimen was peripheral blood, taken approximately 18 weeks after starting pembrolizumab. Source of these receptors: an adult with mismatch repair-deficient cancer.

The V and J genes are TRBV11-2 and TRBJ2-7, with a possible D match to TRBD2 (6 bases). The CDR3 runs to 15 residues. The germline CDR1 and CDR2 sequences are SGHAT and FQNNGV. V lost 3 bases to trimming and J lost 0 bases, with 12 bases between them. CDR3 nucleotides: TGTGCCAGCAGCTTCGGGGGTGGAGACTCCTACGAGCAGTACTTC. This codes for CASSFGGGDSYEQYF.

V and J are TRBV6-4 and TRBJ2-1; 11 positions match TRBD2. The CDR3 runs to 15 residues. V was clipped by 3 bases and J by 6 bases; unmatched bases: 4. Germline values: CDR1 MRHNA, CDR2 SNTAGT. The DNA of the CDR3 is TGTGCCAGCAGTGATAGCGGGAGGGGTGGCAATGAGCAGTTCTTC. Translation gives CASSDSGRGGNEQFF.

This chain links TRBV28 with TRBJ1-1; unclear D gene. Germline V gives CDR1 MDHEN, CDR2 SYDVKM. V was clipped by 10 bases and J by 3 bases, with 15 bases between them. This CDR3 has 13 amino acids. The CDR3 sequence: CATQQAVHTEAFF. Written as DNA, the CDR3 is TGTGCCACCCAGCAGGCCGTCCACACTGAAGCTTTCTTT.

The V call is TRBV5-1, the J call TRBJ2-1; maybe TRBD1 (5 bases). The CDR3 sequence is 14 residues long. CDR1 is SGHRS, CDR2 YFSETQ, per germline. The V end lost 0 bases, the J end lost 4 bases, and 8 bases lay between the germline ends. The CDR3 loop reads CASSLADSYNEQFF. The CDR3 DNA sequence: TGCGCCAGCAGCTTGGCCGACAGTTACAATGAGCAGTTCTTC. Based on the CDR3 plus reference TRBV5-1 and TRBJ2-1, the full variable domain is KAGVTQTPRYLIKTRGQQVTLSCSPISGHRSVSWYQQTPGQGLQFLFEYFSETQRNKGNFPGRFSGRQFSNSRSEMNVSTLELGDSALYLCASSLADSYNEQFFGPGTRLTVL.

The CDR3 DNA follows: TGTGCCAGCAGCCACCGAACTAGCGGGGAATACAATGAGCAGTTCTTC. This sequence encodes CASSHRTSGEYNEQFF. The chain carries TRBV14 and TRBJ2-1; TRBD2 matches at 10 bases. The length of the CDR3 is 16 residues. V was pared by 3 bases and J by 4 bases, with 6 bases of the junction left unmatched. Germline V gene lookup returns CDR1 SGHDN and CDR2 FVKESK.

This sequence joins TRBV10-3 and TRBJ1-5; 9 bases fit TRBD1. The CDR3 contains 17 residues. V lost 5 bases and J lost 3; bases outside the gene matches: 11. The germline V gene has CDR1 ENHRY and CDR2 SYGVKD. This chain's CDR3 is CAISQLPGTGINQPQHF. CDR3 bases: TGTGCCATCAGTCAGCTCCCCGGGACAGGGATCAATCAGCCCCAGCATTTT.

The chain has TRBV5-4 and TRBJ2-5, with D perhaps TRBD2 (6 bases). The V end lost 5 bases, the J end lost 7 bases, and 18 bases lay between the germline ends. CDR3 length equals 14 residues. The germline V gene encodes CDR1 SGHNT and CDR2 YYREEE (reference sequence). In DNA, the CDR3 is TGTGCCAGCAGTAACGGACTAACGGAGGGGACCCAGTACTTC. This encodes CASSNGLTEGTQYF.

This clone was seen just once. This chain links TRBV30 with TRBJ1-1; tentative D call: TRBD1 (6 bases). The V and J ends lost 2 bases and 7 bases respectively, with 17 bases between them. The CDR3 has 14 amino acids. The germline CDR1 and CDR2 sequences are GTSNPN and SVGIG (reference sequence). The CDR3 sequence is CAWSPRTEPIEAFF. The CDR3 coding sequence is TGTGCCTGGAGTCCGCGGACAGAGCCCATTGAAGCTTTCTTT.

This clone was found once. This chain connects TRBV5-1 to TRBJ1-4; 8 bases map to TRBD1. The CDR3 is 15 residues long. Trimming took 2 bases from V and 3 from J; bases not matched to a gene: 3. CDR1 is SGHRS, CDR2 YFSETQ, per germline. CDR3 in amino acids: CASSLGQGPNEKLFF. The CDR3 nucleotides are TGCGCCAGCAGCTTAGGACAGGGCCCTAATGAAAAACTGTTTTTT.

The chain carries TRBV28 and TRBJ1-5, with TRBD1 as a possible D gene (5 bases). The germline CDR1 and CDR2 sequences are MDHEN and SYDVKM. Trimming stripped 6 bases from V and 5 bases from J, with 17 bases between. This CDR3 has 15 amino acids. Here the CDR3 reads CASSPAGTHYQPQHF. The DNA of the CDR3 is TGTGCCAGCAGCCCCGCCGGGACTCATTATCAGCCCCAGCATTTT.

The chain employs TRBV11-3 and TRBJ1-4; D is perhaps TRBD1 (5 bases). Germline V gene sequence: CDR1 SGHNT, CDR2 YENEEA. V lost 2 bases, J lost 2 bases, and 18 bases lay in between. CDR3 length equals 18 residues. CDR3: CASSLSSWGTQTNEKLFF. Written as DNA, the CDR3 is TGTGCCAGCAGCTTATCAAGCTGGGGGACCCAGACTAATGAAAAACTGTTTTTT.

This clone was seen only a few times. The chain combines TRBV7-3 with TRBJ1-1; a possible D gene is TRBD1 (5 bases). Germline V gene sequence: CDR1 SGHTA, CDR2 FQGTGA. V lost 4 bases and J 1 base, leaving 10 bases between the germline ends. This CDR3 has 14 residues. The CDR3 loop reads CASSSRTTNTEAFF. The CDR3 DNA is TGTGCCAGCAGCTCCCGGACAACGAACACTGAAGCTTTCTTT.

The genes are TRBV11-3 and TRBJ2-1; the match to TRBD2 covers 8 bases. Per germline, CDR1 SGHNT and CDR2 YENEEA. Unmatched junction bases numbered 13, after V lost 1 base and J lost 8 bases. The CDR3 is 17 amino acids. CDR3 DNA: TGTGCCAGCAGCTTAGGGGCCGTCGGCGGGGGGTCCGATGAGCAGTTCTTC. As protein: CASSLGAVGGGSDEQFF.